This T cell receptor (beta chain) was observed in a study of beta chain features in type 1 diabetes. Whole-study findings and limits: Comparison showed that naive, central memory and Treg TCRB repertoires appeared more similar among patients than among healthy donors. Shorter TCRB CDR3s, moderately but significantly so, were found in Type 1 diabetes patients in all four CD4+ subsets. There were fewer insertions and more deletions at the VDJ junctions of type 1 diabetes patients.

Trimming cost V 4 bases and J 10 bases, with 11 bases left between them. CDR1 and CDR2 from the germline V gene are ENHRY and SYGVKD. This CDR3 is 13 amino acids long. This clone was detected only a few times. Its antigen remains unidentified. The study reverse transcribed the entire isolated RNA, so it sequenced expressed TCRB transcripts. Generated by immunoSEQ multiplex PCR, the TCRdb table keeps only in-frame clones and is missing some. The table shows 600,000 to 700,000 clones, with 13% occurring only once. The rearrangement joins TRBV10-3 to TRBJ1-6; maybe TRBD1 (6 bases). Sequencing input: naive CD4+ T cells from blood. The source of this sequence is a man aged 18-30 years with type 1 diabetes. The DNA for the CDR3 is TGTGCCATCAGTGGACAGGAGGAGTCACCCCTCCACTTT. It translates to CAISGQEESPLHF.